The TCR beta chain described here comes from a study of blood T cell repertoires in COVID-19. Looked up from germline, CDR1 is SGHNT and CDR2 is YYREEE (reference sequence). The CDR3 length is 15 residues. Trimming cost V 1 base and J 0 bases, with 10 bases left between them. Profiling relied on immunoSEQ multiplex PCR, and the TCRdb table lists in-frame clones only, not all of them. The sample holds around 100,000 clones, roughly 88% seen once. The chain employs TRBV5-4 and TRBJ1-1; D is possibly TRBD1 (6 bases). Sequenced input: peripheral blood. This receptor was taken from a woman between 65 and 79 years old with acute or convalescent COVID-19. The CDR3 coding sequence is TGTGCCAGCAGCTTGATTAGGGGGTTGAACACTGAAGCTTTCTTT. Protein product: CASSLIRGLNTEAFF. The whole variable domain, remainder taken from reference TRBV5-4 and TRBJ1-1, is ETGVTQSPTHLIKTRGQQVTLRCSSQSGHNTVSWYQQALGQGPQFIFQYYREEENGRGNFPPRFSGLQFPNYSSELNVNALELDDSALYLCASSLIRGLNTEAFFGQGTRLTVV.